Below, 22 T cell receptor beta chains from the same sample are listed, as sequenced in a study of shared clonotypes between healthy human individuals. CD45RO-negative, CCR7-positively selected cells formed the naive CD8 fraction, excluding terminally differentiated effector memory CD45RA+ cells. The repertoire was sequenced with immunoSEQ multiplex PCR; TCRdb's copy has only in-frame clones and lacks some. The sample yields around 620,000 clones, 95% seen once. The sequenced material came from naive CD8+ T cells sorted from blood. These receptors came from a woman in her twenties or thirties in good health.

V is TRBV27 and J is TRBJ2-7; 12 bases line up with TRBD1. From germline, CDR1 is MNHEY and CDR2 SMNVEV (reference sequence). The CDR3 totals 15 residues. V shed 6 bases, J shed 6 bases, and the junction held 9 bases outside the gene matches. CDR3 amino acids: CASSAGTGGAGEQYF. The CDR3 bases are TGTGCCAGCAGCGCCGGGACAGGGGGCGCGGGCGAGCAGTACTTC.

This chain links TRBV9 with TRBJ2-5, with unresolved D. TRBJ2-7 matches the DNA end more closely, so the J call is doubtful. This CDR3 is 13 amino acids long. The V gene's germline CDR1 is SGDLS and CDR2 YYNGEE. CDR3 nucleotides: TGTGCCAGCAGCGTAGAAAACTCGCACGAGCAGTACTTC. Its translation: CASSVENSHEQYF.

Here the CDR3 DNA reads TGTGCCAGCAGTCGCCCCTACGTACGGGCTGGAAACACCATATATTTT. Its translation: CASSRPYVRAGNTIYF. J is TRBJ1-3 and V is TRBV28; D call uncertain. Germline V gene lookup returns CDR1 MDHEN and CDR2 SYDVKM. This CDR3 is built from 16 residues. Deletions cut 5 bases from V and 2 bases from J, with 16 bases between. The variable domain in full, completed from reference TRBV28 and TRBJ1-3, reads DVKVTQSSRYLVKRTGEKVFLECVQDMDHENMFWYRQDPGLGLRLIYFSYDVKMKEKGDIPEGYSVSREKKERFSLILESASTNQTSMYLCASSRPYVRAGNTIYFGEGSWLTVV.

J is TRBJ2-1 and V is TRBV19; D gene ambiguous. The ends were cut back, 7 bases at V and 5 bases at J, with 6 bases in the middle. The V gene's germline CDR1 is LNHDA and CDR2 SQIVND (reference sequence). The CDR3 contains 11 residues. For the CDR3, the DNA is TGTGCCAGTATGAGGAACAATGAGCAGTTCTTC. This gives the protein CASMRNNEQFF.

The chain carries TRBV27 and TRBJ2-3; a weak D match, TRBD2 (6 bases). Germline CDR1 and CDR2: MNHEY and SMNVEV (reference sequence). Trimming took 4 bases from V and 3 from J, leaving 14 bases between them. This CDR3 contains 15 residues. The CDR3 loop is CASSSWGTGTDTQYF. CDR3 coding DNA: TGTGCCAGCAGTTCATGGGGGACTGGGACAGATACGCAGTATTTT.

This CDR3 is CASSLELGGGTQETQYF. The DNA for the CDR3 is TGTGCCAGCAGCTTAGAGCTTGGCGGGGGGACACAAGAGACCCAGTACTTC. V usage is TRBV7-8 and J usage is TRBJ2-5; TRBD2 matches at 8 bases. Germline CDR1 SGHVS, CDR2 FQNEAQ. This CDR3 is built from 17 residues. V dropped 1 base and J dropped 2; count of bases not matched to a gene: 9. Drawing the rest from reference TRBV7-8 and TRBJ2-5, the complete variable domain is GAGVSQSPRYKVAKRGQDVALRCDPISGHVSLFWYQQALGQGPEFLTYFQNEAQLDKSGLPSDRFFAERPEGSVSTLKIQRTQQEDSAVYLCASSLELGGGTQETQYFGPGTRLLVL.

J is TRBJ2-7 and V is TRBV27; D may be TRBD1 (5 bases). Per the germline V gene, CDR1 is MNHEY and CDR2 is SMNVEV (reference sequence). This CDR3 contains 14 residues. V was pared by 3 bases and J by 9 bases, with 18 bases between. The CDR3 bases are TGTGCCAGCAGTTTTAGTCCAGGGTCGCCATGGCAGTACTTC. Amino acid sequence: CASSFSPGSPWQYF.

This clone was seen a single time. V and J are TRBV27 and TRBJ2-7, with 9 bases that match TRBD1. With V trimmed by 0 bases and J by 0 bases, 6 bases remained unmatched. The V gene's germline CDR1 is MNHEY and CDR2 SMNVEV (reference sequence). The CDR3 spans 17 residues. In DNA form, the CDR3 reads TGTGCCAGCAGTTTATCCCGGGACAGGGTCGGCTCCTACGAGCAGTACTTC. The encoded protein is CASSLSRDRVGSYEQYF.

The chain links TRBV5-1 to TRBJ2-7; 7 nucleotides agree with TRBD1. Germline loops: CDR1 SGHRS, CDR2 YFSETQ. V lost 1 base to trimming and J lost 0 bases; unmatched junction nucleotides: 4. This CDR3 spans 15 amino acids. CDR3 in DNA: TGCGCCAGCAGCTTGAGGGGGCAGAACTCCTACGAGCAGTACTTC. Its protein is CASSLRGQNSYEQYF.

The chain has TRBV6-1 and TRBJ2-7; unclear D gene. From germline, CDR1 is MNHNS and CDR2 SASEGT. The CDR3 is made up of 12 amino acids. Between the trimmed V and J ends, which lost 1 base and 5 bases, there was a span of 6 bases. The DNA of the CDR3 is TGTGCCAGCAGTGAAGATTTCCACGAGCAGTACTTC. This gives the protein CASSEDFHEQYF.

The chain is built from TRBV2 and TRBJ1-4, with D possibly matching TRBD1 (5 bases). V gave up 8 bases and J gave up 8 bases, with 18 bases separating them. Looked up from germline, CDR1 is SNHLY and CDR2 is FYNNEI. This CDR3 contains 14 residues. CDR3 protein: CASEITGGEEKLFF. CDR3 bases: TGTGCCAGCGAAATCACCGGGGGGGAGGAAAAACTGTTTTTT.

This clone is a singleton in its sample. The chain couples TRBV28 to TRBJ2-1; 16 bases are a match to TRBD2. The CDR3 totals 15 residues. In germline, CDR1 is MDHEN, CDR2 SYDVKM. Trimming removed 6 bases from V and 8 bases from J; junction bases left unmatched: 4. CDR3 protein: CASSLGTSGGDEQFF. CDR3 sequence (DNA): TGTGCCAGCAGCCTTGGGACTAGCGGGGGGGATGAGCAGTTCTTC.

V is TRBV2 and J is TRBJ2-2; TRBD2 matches 8 bases. Unmatched junction bases numbered 10, after V lost 6 bases and J lost 1 base. There are 17 residues in the CDR3. Germline-derived CDR1 and CDR2 are SNHLY and FYNNEI. The CDR3 here is CASRWVRAGVNTGELFF. In DNA form, the CDR3 reads TGTGCCAGCAGATGGGTTCGAGCGGGAGTGAACACCGGGGAGCTGTTTTTT.

On this clone: This same CDR3 is encoded by further DNA sequences in the sample. The chain recombines TRBV7-9 with TRBJ2-1; D is unresolved. Germline V lookup: CDR1 SEHNR, CDR2 FQNEAQ (reference sequence). The CDR3 is 13 residues long. V was cut by 4 bases and J by 0 bases, with 4 bases left in between. The CDR3 is CASSSPSYNEQFF. The CDR3 DNA sequence: TGTGCCAGCAGCTCGCCCTCCTACAATGAGCAGTTCTTC.

The chain is built from TRBV5-1 and TRBJ2-6; possible D gene TRBD1, 5 bases. V dropped 2 bases and J dropped 5 bases, with 11 bases sitting between them. CDR1 and CDR2 (germline): SGHRS, YFSETQ. CDR3 size: 15 residues. CDR3 amino acids: CASSLGASWANVLTF. CDR3 sequence (DNA): TGCGCCAGCAGCTTAGGGGCCTCCTGGGCCAACGTCCTGACTTTC.

The chain carries TRBV19 and TRBJ2-7, with 10 bases that match TRBD1. Germline CDR1 LNHDA, CDR2 SQIVND (reference sequence). V lost 4 bases to trimming and J lost 7 bases; unmatched junction nucleotides: 10. CDR3 length: 15 amino acids. The CDR3, as DNA: TGTGCCAGTAGTACATGGACAGGGGGGGCTCTGGAGCAGTACTTC. Protein sequence: CASSTWTGGALEQYF.

J is TRBJ2-1 and V is TRBV27, with TRBD2 identical over 12 bases. CDR1 is MNHEY, CDR2 SMNVEV, per germline (reference sequence). The V segment lost 8 bases and the J segment 5 bases; nucleotides outside the gene matches: 7. This CDR3 is 15 amino acids long. CDR3 protein: CASSRLAGVNNEQFF. The CDR3 DNA is TGTGCCAGCTCAAGACTAGCGGGAGTTAACAATGAGCAGTTCTTC.

The rearrangement uses TRBV19 and TRBJ2-7; no reliable D call. The germline V and J ends were trimmed by 5 bases and 5 bases, with 13 bases remaining between them. Germline values: CDR1 LNHDA, CDR2 SQIVND (reference sequence). The CDR3 loop spans 13 amino acids. The CDR3 loop reads CASSQTPGHEQYF. The CDR3 coding sequence is TGTGCCAGTAGTCAAACCCCCGGCCACGAGCAGTACTTC.

The chain is built from TRBV7-2 and TRBJ1-5; TRBD1 aligns across 7 bases. J was trimmed by 6 bases and V by 5 bases; bases with no gene match: 13. The CDR3 extends over 16 amino acids. Germline loops: CDR1 SGHTA, CDR2 FQGNSA. CDR3 sequence reads: CASSRTYRGGGQPQHF. The CDR3 coding sequence is TGTGCCAGCAGCCGAACCTACAGGGGAGGCGGTCAGCCCCAGCATTTT.

V usage is TRBV27 and J usage is TRBJ1-1; D ambiguous. The CDR3 runs 15 residues. Germline CDR1 is MNHEY and CDR2 is SMNVEV (reference sequence). Trimming left V 0 bases short and J 6 bases short, with 14 bases between. The CDR3 DNA follows: TGTGCCAGCAGTTTATCGATACAGTGGTGGTCTGAAGCTTTCTTT. It encodes CASSLSIQWWSEAFF.

V usage is TRBV7-6 and J usage is TRBJ2-7; D might be TRBD1 (5 bases). V shed 2 bases and J shed 4 bases, with 12 bases lying between them. This CDR3 comprises 14 residues. The V gene's germline CDR1 is SGHVS and CDR2 FNYEAQ. CDR3 DNA sequence: TGTGCCAGCAGCTTAAGGGGCGTCCAATACGAGCAGTACTTC. It yields the protein CASSLRGVQYEQYF.

The rearrangement uses TRBV27 and TRBJ2-7, with 10 bases lining up with TRBD1. Germline loops: CDR1 MNHEY, CDR2 SMNVEV (reference sequence). V lost 3 bases to trimming and J lost 6 bases; unmatched junction nucleotides: 5. The CDR3 is 14 residues long. CDR3 coding DNA: TGTGCCAGCAGTTTCGAGACAGGGGGCTCCGAGCAGTACTTC. This gives the protein CASSFETGGSEQYF.